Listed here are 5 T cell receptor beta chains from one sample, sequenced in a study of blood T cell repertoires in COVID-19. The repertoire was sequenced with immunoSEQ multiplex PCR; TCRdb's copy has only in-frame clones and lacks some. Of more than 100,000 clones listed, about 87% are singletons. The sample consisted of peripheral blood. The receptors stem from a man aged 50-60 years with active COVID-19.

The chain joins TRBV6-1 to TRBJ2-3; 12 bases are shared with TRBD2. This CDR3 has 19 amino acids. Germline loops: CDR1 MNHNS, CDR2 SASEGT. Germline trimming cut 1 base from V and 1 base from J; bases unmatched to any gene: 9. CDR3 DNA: TGTGCCAGCAGTGAAGGGGGAGGACTAGCGGGGTTCCGCACAGATACGCAGTATTTT. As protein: CASSEGGGLAGFRTDTQYF.

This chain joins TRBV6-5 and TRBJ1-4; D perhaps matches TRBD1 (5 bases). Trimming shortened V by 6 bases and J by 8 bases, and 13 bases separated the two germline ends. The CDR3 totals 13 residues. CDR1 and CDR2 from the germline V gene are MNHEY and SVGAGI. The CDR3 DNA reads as TGTGCCAGCAGACAGGTCCCTGGGGAAAAACTGTTTTTT. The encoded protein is CASRQVPGEKLFF.

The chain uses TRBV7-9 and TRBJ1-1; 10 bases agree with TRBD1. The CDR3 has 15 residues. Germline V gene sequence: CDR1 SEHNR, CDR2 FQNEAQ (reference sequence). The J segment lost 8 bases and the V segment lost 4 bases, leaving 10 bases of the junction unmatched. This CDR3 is CASSYLKGTGEEAFF. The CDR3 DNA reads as TGTGCCAGCAGCTACCTGAAAGGGACAGGGGAGGAAGCTTTCTTT.

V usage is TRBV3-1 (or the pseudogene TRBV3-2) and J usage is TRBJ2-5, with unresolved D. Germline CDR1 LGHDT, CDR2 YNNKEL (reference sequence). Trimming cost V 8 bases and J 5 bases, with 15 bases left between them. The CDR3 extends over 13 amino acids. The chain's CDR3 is CASARRLGETQYF. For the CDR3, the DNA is TGTGCCAGCGCACGTAGACTCGGGGAGACCCAGTACTTC.

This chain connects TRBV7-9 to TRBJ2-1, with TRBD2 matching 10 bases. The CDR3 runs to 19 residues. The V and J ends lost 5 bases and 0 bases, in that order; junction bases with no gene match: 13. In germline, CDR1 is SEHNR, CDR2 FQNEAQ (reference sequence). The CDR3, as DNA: TGTGCCAGCAGCACCTCCCGACTAGCGGGTCTGAGCTCCTACAATGAGCAGTTCTTC. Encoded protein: CASSTSRLAGLSSYNEQFF.